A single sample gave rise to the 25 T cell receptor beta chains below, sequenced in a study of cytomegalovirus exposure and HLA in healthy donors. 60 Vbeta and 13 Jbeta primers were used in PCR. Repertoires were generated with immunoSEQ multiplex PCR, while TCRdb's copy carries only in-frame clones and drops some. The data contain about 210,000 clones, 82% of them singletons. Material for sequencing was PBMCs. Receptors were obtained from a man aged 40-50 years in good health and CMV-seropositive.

The DNA of the CDR3 is TGCAGCGTTGACAGGGATCCCACAGATACGCAGTATTTT. Its protein is CSVDRDPTDTQYF. This sequence joins TRBV29-1 and TRBJ2-3; a weak D match, TRBD1 (5 bases). The V gene's germline CDR1 is SQVTM and CDR2 ANQGSEA. V dropped 3 bases and J dropped 2 bases, with 9 bases sitting between them. The CDR3 extends over 13 amino acids.

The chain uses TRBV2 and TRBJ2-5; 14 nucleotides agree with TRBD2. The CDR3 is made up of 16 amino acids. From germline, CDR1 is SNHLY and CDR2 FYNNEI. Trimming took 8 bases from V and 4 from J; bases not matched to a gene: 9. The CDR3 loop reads CASEGLAGASGETQYF. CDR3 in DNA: TGTGCCAGCGAGGGACTAGCGGGAGCATCGGGAGAGACCCAGTACTTC.

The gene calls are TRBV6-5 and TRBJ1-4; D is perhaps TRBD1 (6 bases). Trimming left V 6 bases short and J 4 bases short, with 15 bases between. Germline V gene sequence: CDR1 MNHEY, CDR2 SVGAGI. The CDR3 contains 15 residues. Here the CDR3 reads CASRADTGFNEKLFF. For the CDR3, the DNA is TGTGCCAGCAGAGCCGACACAGGGTTTAATGAAAAACTGTTTTTT.

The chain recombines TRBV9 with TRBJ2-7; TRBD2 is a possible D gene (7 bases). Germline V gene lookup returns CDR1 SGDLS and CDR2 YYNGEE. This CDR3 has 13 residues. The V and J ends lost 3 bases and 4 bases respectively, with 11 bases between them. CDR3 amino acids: CASSEGGGYEQYF. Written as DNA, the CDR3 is TGTGCCAGCAGCGAAGGGGGAGGGTACGAGCAGTACTTC.

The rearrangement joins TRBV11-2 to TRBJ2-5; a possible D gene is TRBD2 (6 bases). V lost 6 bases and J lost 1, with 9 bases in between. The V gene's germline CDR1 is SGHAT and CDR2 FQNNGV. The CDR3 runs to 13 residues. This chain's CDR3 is CASRQTSQETQYF. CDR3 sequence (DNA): TGTGCCAGCAGACAGACTAGCCAAGAGACCCAGTACTTC.

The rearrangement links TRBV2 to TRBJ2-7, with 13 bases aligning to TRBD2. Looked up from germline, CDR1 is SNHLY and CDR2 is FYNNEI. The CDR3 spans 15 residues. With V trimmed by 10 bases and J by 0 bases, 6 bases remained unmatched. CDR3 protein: CAILRTSGGSYEQYF. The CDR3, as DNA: TGTGCCATCCTAAGGACTAGCGGGGGCTCCTACGAGCAGTACTTC.

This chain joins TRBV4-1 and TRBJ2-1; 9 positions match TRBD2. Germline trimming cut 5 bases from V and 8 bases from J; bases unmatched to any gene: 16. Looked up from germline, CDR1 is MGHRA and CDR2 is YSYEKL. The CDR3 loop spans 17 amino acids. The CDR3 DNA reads TGCGCCAGCAGCACCCCCAGCAGGGGGACTAGCAAGGATGAGCAGTTCTTC. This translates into CASSTPSRGTSKDEQFF.

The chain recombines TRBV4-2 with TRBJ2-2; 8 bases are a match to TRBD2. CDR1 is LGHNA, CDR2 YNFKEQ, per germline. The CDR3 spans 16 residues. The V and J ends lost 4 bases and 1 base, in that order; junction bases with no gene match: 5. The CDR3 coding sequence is TGTGCCAGCAGCCTCCGACTAGCGCGGAACACCGGGGAGCTGTTTTTT. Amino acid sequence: CASSLRLARNTGELFF.

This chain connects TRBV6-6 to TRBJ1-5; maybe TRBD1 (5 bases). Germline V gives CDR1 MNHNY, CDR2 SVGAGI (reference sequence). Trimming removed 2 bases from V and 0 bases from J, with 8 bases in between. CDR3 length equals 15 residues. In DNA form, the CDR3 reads TGTGCCAGCAGTTACGGGGGGGATAGCAATCAGCCCCAGCATTTT. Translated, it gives CASSYGGDSNQPQHF.

The DNA for the CDR3 is TGCGCCAGCAGTGAGAGAGGAATGGCGGGCCTTAGCTCCTACAATGAGCAGTTCTTC. It yields the protein CASSERGMAGLSSYNEQFF. The gene calls are TRBV10-1 and TRBJ2-1; D is possibly TRBD2 (5 bases). Germline V gene sequence: CDR1 WNHNN, CDR2 SYGVQD (reference sequence). The CDR3 has 19 amino acids. V gave up 2 bases and J gave up 0 bases, with 20 bases separating them.

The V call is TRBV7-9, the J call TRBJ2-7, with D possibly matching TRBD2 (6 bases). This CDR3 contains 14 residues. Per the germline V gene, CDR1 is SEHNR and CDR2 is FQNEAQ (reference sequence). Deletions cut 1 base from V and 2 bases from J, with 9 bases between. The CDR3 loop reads CASSLVGGPYEQYV. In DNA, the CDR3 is TGTGCCAGCAGCTTAGTGGGAGGTCCCTACGAGCAGTACGTC.

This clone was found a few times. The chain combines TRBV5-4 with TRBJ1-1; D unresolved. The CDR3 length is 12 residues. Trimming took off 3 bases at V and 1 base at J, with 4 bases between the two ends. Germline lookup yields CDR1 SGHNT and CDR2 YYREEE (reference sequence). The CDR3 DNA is TGTGCCAGCAGCTCCAGGAACACTGAAGCTTTCTTT. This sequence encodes CASSSRNTEAFF.

The CDR3 loop is CASTVRGRGDEQYF. The CDR3 nucleotides are TGTGCCAGCACTGTTAGGGGGCGTGGTGACGAGCAGTACTTC. The rearrangement links TRBV13 to TRBJ2-7; 7 bases align to TRBD1. J gave up 5 bases and V 7 bases, and 11 bases lay outside the gene matches. Germline assignment: CDR1 PRHDT and CDR2 FYEKMQ (reference sequence). CDR3 length: 14 residues.

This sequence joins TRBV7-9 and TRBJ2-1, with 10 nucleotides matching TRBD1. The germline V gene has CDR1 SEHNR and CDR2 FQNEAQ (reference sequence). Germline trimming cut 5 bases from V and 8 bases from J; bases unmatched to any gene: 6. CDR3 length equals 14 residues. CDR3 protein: CASSAGQGRDEQFF. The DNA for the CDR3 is TGTGCCAGCAGCGCGGGACAGGGGCGGGATGAGCAGTTCTTC.

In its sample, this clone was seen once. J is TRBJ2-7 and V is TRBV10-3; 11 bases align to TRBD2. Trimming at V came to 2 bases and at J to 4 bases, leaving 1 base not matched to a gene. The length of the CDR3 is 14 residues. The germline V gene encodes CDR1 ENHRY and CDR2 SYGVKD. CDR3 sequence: CAISEGLAGYEQYF. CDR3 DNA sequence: TGTGCCATCAGTGAGGGACTAGCGGGTTACGAGCAGTACTTC.

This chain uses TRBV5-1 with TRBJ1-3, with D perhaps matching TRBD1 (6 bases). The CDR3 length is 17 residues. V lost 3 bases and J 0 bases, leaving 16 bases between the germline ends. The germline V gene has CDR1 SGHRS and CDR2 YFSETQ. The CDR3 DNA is TGCGCCAGCAGCTCACAGGGATTCCGCAGCTCTGGAAACACCATATATTTT. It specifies CASSSQGFRSSGNTIYF.

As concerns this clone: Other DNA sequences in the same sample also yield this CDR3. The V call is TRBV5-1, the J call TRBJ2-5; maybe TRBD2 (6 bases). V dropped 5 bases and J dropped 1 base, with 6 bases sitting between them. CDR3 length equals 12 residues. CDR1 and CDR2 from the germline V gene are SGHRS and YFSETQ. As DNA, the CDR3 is TGCGCCAGCAGTAGCGGCCAAGAGACCCAGTACTTC. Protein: CASSSGQETQYF.

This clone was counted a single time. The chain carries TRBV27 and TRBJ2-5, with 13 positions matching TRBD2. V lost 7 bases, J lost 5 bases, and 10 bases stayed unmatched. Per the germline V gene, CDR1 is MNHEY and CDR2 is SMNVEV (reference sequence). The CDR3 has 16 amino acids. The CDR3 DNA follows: TGTGCCAGCAAAGGCGGGACTAGCGGGATCAGGGAGACCCAGTACTTC. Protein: CASKGGTSGIRETQYF.

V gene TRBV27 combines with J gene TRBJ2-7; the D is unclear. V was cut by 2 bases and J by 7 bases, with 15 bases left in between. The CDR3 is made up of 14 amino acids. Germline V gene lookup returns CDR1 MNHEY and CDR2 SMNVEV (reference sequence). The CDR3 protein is CASSLTVLVKEQYF. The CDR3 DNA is TGTGCCAGCAGTTTAACGGTGTTGGTTAAGGAGCAGTACTTC.

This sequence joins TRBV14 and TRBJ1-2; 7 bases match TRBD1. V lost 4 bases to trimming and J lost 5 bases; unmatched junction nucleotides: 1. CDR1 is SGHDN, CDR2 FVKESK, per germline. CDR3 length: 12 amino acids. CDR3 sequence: CASSPGGYGYTF. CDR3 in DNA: TGTGCCAGCAGCCCAGGGGGGTATGGCTACACCTTC. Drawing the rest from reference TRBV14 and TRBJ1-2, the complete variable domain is EAGVTQFPSHSVIEKGQTVTLRCDPISGHDNLYWYRRVMGKEIKFLLHFVKESKQDESGMPNNRFLAERTGGTYSTLKVQPAELEDSGVYFCASSPGGYGYTFGSGTRLTVV.

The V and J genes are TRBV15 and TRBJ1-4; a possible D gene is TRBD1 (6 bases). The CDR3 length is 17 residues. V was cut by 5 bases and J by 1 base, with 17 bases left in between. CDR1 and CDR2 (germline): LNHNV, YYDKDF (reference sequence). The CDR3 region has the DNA TGTGCCACCAGCCCCCGACAGGCAGTTGGAACTAATGAAAAACTGTTTTTT. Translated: CATSPRQAVGTNEKLFF.

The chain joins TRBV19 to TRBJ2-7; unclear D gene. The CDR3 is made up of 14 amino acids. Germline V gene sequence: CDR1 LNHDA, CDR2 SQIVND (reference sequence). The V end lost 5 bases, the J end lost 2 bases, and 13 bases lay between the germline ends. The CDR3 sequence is CASSPVGVPYEQYF. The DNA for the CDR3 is TGTGCCAGTAGTCCCGTCGGAGTACCCTACGAGCAGTACTTC.

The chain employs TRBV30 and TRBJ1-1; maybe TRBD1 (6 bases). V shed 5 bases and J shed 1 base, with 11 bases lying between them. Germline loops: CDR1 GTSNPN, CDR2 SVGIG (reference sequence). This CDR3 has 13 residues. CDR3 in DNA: TGTGCCTGGGGGGGGGCAGAGAACACTGAAGCTTTCTTT. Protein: CAWGGAENTEAFF. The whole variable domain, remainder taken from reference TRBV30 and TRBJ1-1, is SQTIHQWPATLVQPVGSPLSLECTVEGTSNPNLYWYRQAAGRGLQLLFYSVGIGQISSEVPQNLSASRPQDRQFILSSKKLLLSDSGFYLCAWGGAENTEAFFGQGTRLTVV.

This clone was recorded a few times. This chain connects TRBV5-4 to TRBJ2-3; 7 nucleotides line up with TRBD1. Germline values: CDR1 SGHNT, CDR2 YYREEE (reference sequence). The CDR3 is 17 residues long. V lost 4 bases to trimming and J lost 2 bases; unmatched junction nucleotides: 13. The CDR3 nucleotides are TGTGCCAGCAGCAAGGACAGGAAGCATCATACCACAGATACGCAGTATTTT. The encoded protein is CASSKDRKHHTTDTQYF.

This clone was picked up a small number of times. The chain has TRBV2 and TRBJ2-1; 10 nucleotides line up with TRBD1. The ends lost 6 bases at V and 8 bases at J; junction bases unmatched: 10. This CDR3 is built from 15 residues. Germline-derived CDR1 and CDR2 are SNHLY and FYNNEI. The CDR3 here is CASRNPGQGYYEQFF. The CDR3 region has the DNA TGTGCCAGCAGAAATCCGGGACAGGGGTATTATGAGCAGTTCTTC.